Presented here are 23 T cell receptor beta chains from one specimen sequenced in a study of response to subunit inactivated influenza vaccine. MiXCR, applied by TCRdb to the RT-PCR reads, yields one record per CDR3 protein. The data hold 530,000 or so distinct CDR3 sequences, with around 25% observed a single time. The starting material was CD4+ T cells sorted from PBMCs, obtained about 5 days after vaccination. These receptors came from a man aged 50 or older who received an inactivated influenza vaccine.

The chain employs TRBV24-1 and TRBJ2-5, with 11 positions matching TRBD2. This CDR3 has 16 residues. Trimming removed 4 bases from V and 1 base from J; junction bases left unmatched: 4. The germline V gene encodes CDR1 KGHDR and CDR2 SFDVKD. The CDR3 DNA reads TGTGCCACCAGTGACCGTAGCGGGAGGGCCCAAGAGACCCAGTACTTC. This sequence encodes CATSDRSGRAQETQYF.

This clonotype was detected only once. This chain joins TRBV9 and TRBJ2-6, with TRBD1 identical over 7 bases. Germline CDR1 reads SGDLS; CDR2 reads YYNGEE. The trim removed 3 bases at V and 0 bases at J, leaving 9 bases unmatched. The length of the CDR3 is 18 residues. The CDR3 sequence is CASSATGTANSGANVLTF. CDR3 DNA: TGTGCCAGCAGCGCAACCGGGACAGCTAACTCTGGGGCCAACGTCCTGACTTTC.

The chain combines TRBV18 with TRBJ2-1; 11 bases align to TRBD1. The CDR3 has 17 residues. V lost 7 bases to trimming and J lost 7 bases; unmatched junction nucleotides: 15. Germline-derived CDR1 and CDR2 are KGHSH and LQKENI. Here the CDR3 reads CASCQGQGAIIGNEQFF. CDR3 nucleotide sequence: TGTGCCAGCTGCCAAGGACAGGGGGCGATAATTGGGAATGAGCAGTTCTTC.

This clonotype has only a few counts. V usage is TRBV20-1 and J usage is TRBJ2-5; tentative D call: TRBD2 (6 bases). The V end lost 3 bases, the J end lost 1 base, and 12 bases lay between the germline ends. This CDR3 has 14 residues. The germline gives CDR1 DFQATT, CDR2 SNEGSKA (reference sequence). This CDR3 reads CSASSSSAQETQYF. The CDR3 DNA reads as TGCAGTGCTAGTTCTTCTAGCGCCCAAGAGACCCAGTACTTC.

This chain joins TRBV11-2 and TRBJ2-1; D is uncertain. This CDR3 is 18 amino acids long. Trimming removed 3 bases from V and 0 bases from J, with 18 bases in between. The germline CDR1 and CDR2 sequences are SGHAT and FQNNGV. The CDR3 coding sequence is TGTGCCAGCAGCTTTGGTCTGTTTGGCGGAAGCTCCTACAATGAGCAGTTCTTC. Translated: CASSFGLFGGSSYNEQFF.

This clonotype was counted between two and nine times. The rearrangement uses TRBV20-1 and TRBJ1-5; D not resolved. Trimming removed 3 bases at V and 4 bases at J, with 10 bases between. CDR3 length equals 13 residues. Germline V CDR1 and CDR2: DFQATT, SNEGSKA (reference sequence). For the CDR3, the DNA is TGCAGTGCTAGGGGCAGCTATAATCAGCCCCAGCATTTT. Protein product: CSARGSYNQPQHF.

V is TRBV27 and J is TRBJ2-2, with 8 bases matching TRBD2. V was pared by 6 bases and J by 4 bases, with 7 bases of the junction left unmatched. The germline V gene has CDR1 MNHEY and CDR2 SMNVEV (reference sequence). The CDR3 length is 15 residues. The DNA for the CDR3 is TGTGCCAGCAGCGAATCCGGGACTAGCACCGGGGAGCTGTTTTTT. Translating it yields CASSESGTSTGELFF.

V and J are TRBV3-1 and TRBJ2-2, with D perhaps matching TRBD2 (7 bases). The germline gives CDR1 LGHDT, CDR2 YNNKEL (reference sequence). Between the trimmed V and J ends, which lost 6 bases and 4 bases, there was a span of 15 bases. This CDR3 contains 15 residues. CDR3 sequence (DNA): TGTGCCAGCAGTTTCGCCGGGGGGCCCACCGGGGAGCTGTTTTTT. It encodes CASSFAGGPTGELFF.

The chain employs TRBV5-1 and TRBJ2-2; D unclear. Germline V lookup: CDR1 SGHRS, CDR2 YFSETQ. The CDR3 loop spans 14 amino acids. Trimming pared 0 bases from V and 4 bases from J, leaving 7 bases between. CDR3 loop: CASSLGTLTGELFF. For the CDR3, the DNA is TGCGCCAGCAGCTTGGGAACTCTCACCGGGGAGCTGTTTTTT.

This clonotype turned up a few times. The DNA of the CDR3 is TGCGCCAGCAGCTCGAGGTGGAATGAGCAGTTCTTC. Translation: CASSSRWNEQFF. The rearrangement joins TRBV5-1 to TRBJ2-1; D ambiguous. Germline values: CDR1 SGHRS, CDR2 YFSETQ. Trimming took 3 bases from V and 7 from J, leaving 8 bases between them. The CDR3 sequence is 12 residues long.

This chain links TRBV6-2 or TRBV6-3 with TRBJ2-3; TRBD2 agrees at 14 bases. CDR3 size: 17 residues. The trim removed 5 bases at V and 5 bases at J, leaving 9 bases unmatched. Germline V gene data show CDR1 as MNHEY and CDR2 as SVGEGT. CDR3 coding DNA: TGTGCCAGCAGTCCGGGACTAGCGGGAGTTTTCAAAGATACGCAGTATTTT. As protein: CASSPGLAGVFKDTQYF.

The table lists this clonotype with a few counts. The CDR3, as DNA: TGTGCCAGCATCGCGGCAGGGCTGAACACTGAAGCTTTCTTT. Translated: CASIAAGLNTEAFF. The chain has TRBV6-1 and TRBJ1-1; D perhaps matches TRBD1 (5 bases). The CDR3 length is 14 residues. Germline assignment: CDR1 MNHNS and CDR2 SASEGT. Trimming pared 7 bases from V and 0 bases from J, leaving 12 bases between.

This clonotype was observed a few times. The J gene is TRBJ2-6, the V gene TRBV7-9, with TRBD1 as a possible D gene (5 bases). This CDR3 is built from 15 residues. V was trimmed by 5 bases and J by 4 bases, leaving 12 bases between them. The germline V gene has CDR1 SEHNR and CDR2 FQNEAQ (reference sequence). CDR3 nucleotides: TGTGCCAGCAGCGATCAGGGTTCCGGGGCCAACGTCCTGACTTTC. The encoded protein is CASSDQGSGANVLTF.

The chain recombines TRBV7-8 with TRBJ2-1; D is perhaps TRBD1 (5 bases). CDR3 size: 13 residues. Per germline, CDR1 SGHVS and CDR2 FQNEAQ. The V and J ends lost 5 bases and 9 bases respectively, with 14 bases between them. The chain's CDR3 is CASSPDRWREQFF. In nucleotides, the CDR3 is TGTGCCAGCAGCCCCGACAGATGGCGTGAGCAGTTCTTC.

This sequence joins TRBV5-1 and TRBJ2-3, with 10 bases fitting TRBD2. Germline V gene sequence: CDR1 SGHRS, CDR2 YFSETQ. J lost 5 bases, V lost 4 bases, and 10 bases had no gene match. The CDR3 totals 16 residues. The CDR3 is CASSPPLAGEGDTQYF. As DNA, the CDR3 is TGCGCCAGCAGCCCCCCGCTAGCGGGAGAAGGAGATACGCAGTATTTT.

The chain's CDR3 is CATSRDRRDNEQYF. The CDR3 DNA sequence: TGTGCCACCAGCAGAGATCGCCGGGACAACGAGCAGTACTTC. The V and J genes are TRBV15 and TRBJ2-7, with D perhaps matching TRBD1 (6 bases). Trimming shortened V by 0 bases and J by 5 bases, and 11 bases separated the two germline ends. Germline V gives CDR1 LNHNV, CDR2 YYDKDF (reference sequence). The CDR3 runs to 14 residues.

This chain connects TRBV9 to TRBJ2-3; TRBD2 matches 8 bases. V lost 1 base, J lost 6 bases, and 7 bases stayed unmatched. The CDR3 has 15 amino acids. Germline CDR1 SGDLS, CDR2 YYNGEE. CDR3 amino acids: CASSVLGGRMDTQYF. The CDR3 DNA reads TGTGCCAGCAGCGTATTAGGCGGGAGGATGGATACGCAGTATTTT.

This chain's CDR3 is CASRQGNSPLHF. CDR3 nucleotide sequence: TGTGCCAGCAGACAGGGTAATTCACCCCTCCACTTT. J is TRBJ1-6 and V is TRBV28, with D perhaps TRBD1 (6 bases). Trimming shortened V by 6 bases and J by 6 bases, and 6 bases separated the two germline ends. Germline CDR1 MDHEN, CDR2 SYDVKM. The CDR3 length is 12 residues.

The chain is built from TRBV6-2 or TRBV6-3 and TRBJ2-1, with 7 bases aligning to TRBD2. This CDR3 region has 16 residues. Germline lookup yields CDR1 MNHEY and CDR2 SVGEGT. The V and J ends lost 2 bases and 0 bases, in that order; junction bases with no gene match: 4. The CDR3 nucleotides read TGTGCCAGCAGTTACCTCAGCGGGGTCTCCTACAATGAGCAGTTCTTC. Protein product: CASSYLSGVSYNEQFF.

The chain couples TRBV20-1 to TRBJ2-5, with a tentative D call TRBD2 (5 bases). Trimming took off 2 bases at V and 0 bases at J, with 7 bases between the two ends. The CDR3 sequence is 13 residues long. The germline V gene encodes CDR1 DFQATT and CDR2 SNEGSKA (reference sequence). CDR3: CSARPSHQETQYF. The DNA of the CDR3 is TGCAGTGCTAGACCTAGCCACCAAGAGACCCAGTACTTC.

In this sample, this clonotype turned up a few times. The chain joins TRBV20-1 to TRBJ2-1; no clear D. CDR1 is DFQATT, CDR2 SNEGSKA, per germline (reference sequence). Trimming took 4 bases from V and 6 from J, leaving 10 bases between them. The CDR3 totals 12 residues. CDR3 region: CSATRNGNEQFF. The DNA of the CDR3 is TGCAGTGCTACAAGAAATGGCAATGAGCAGTTCTTC.

CDR3 bases: TGCAGTGCTAGTATAGCGGGAGGGCCTAGGACCGGGGAGCTGTTTTTT. Protein sequence: CSASIAGGPRTGELFF. This sequence joins TRBV20-1 and TRBJ2-2, with 11 bases that match TRBD2. J gave up 5 bases and V 3 bases, and 8 bases lay outside the gene matches. The V gene's germline CDR1 is DFQATT and CDR2 SNEGSKA (reference sequence). The CDR3 extends over 16 amino acids.

The rearrangement links TRBV3-1 to TRBJ2-7, with 9 bases aligning to TRBD1. This CDR3 has 15 amino acids. The germline V gene encodes CDR1 LGHDT and CDR2 YNNKEL (reference sequence). The V segment lost 1 base and the J segment 3 bases; nucleotides outside the gene matches: 4. The CDR3, as DNA: TGTGCCAGCAGCCAAGGACAGGGGGGTATCTACGAGCAGTACTTC. Protein: CASSQGQGGIYEQYF.